The next 8 T cell receptor beta chains were all read from a single sample in a study of T-cell reconstitution after alpha-beta-depleted transplantation in children. The authors prepared the TCRbeta library with unique molecular identifiers. Using its own MiXCR run on the PCR reads, TCRdb lists one record per CDR3 protein. The table has about 980,000 distinct CDR3 sequences, about 29% seen once. The sample in question was PBMCs, mostly from graft donor cells, obtained 360 days after TCRalphabeta/CD19-depleted stem cell transplant. These receptors all stem from a boy younger than two who had a stem cell transplant for SCID, so the T cells may come from the graft donor.

This clonotype was found a few times. The chain links TRBV20-1 to TRBJ2-5, with a weak D call TRBD1 (6 bases). V shed 2 bases and J shed 6 bases, with 13 bases lying between them. Germline V lookup: CDR1 DFQATT, CDR2 SNEGSKA (reference sequence). The CDR3 runs 13 residues. For the CDR3, the DNA is TGCAGTGCTAGACTTGCAGGGGCCCAGACCCAGTACTTC. Its protein is CSARLAGAQTQYF.

V gene TRBV10-3 combines with J gene TRBJ1-1; a weak D match, TRBD1 (6 bases). V dropped 0 bases and J dropped 5 bases, with 13 bases sitting between them. Germline assignment: CDR1 ENHRY and CDR2 SYGVKD. The length of the CDR3 is 15 residues. The CDR3 nucleotides are TGTGCCATCAGTGAGTCGAGGGGGATGGTGACTGAAGCTTTCTTT. Translating it yields CAISESRGMVTEAFF.

The rearrangement uses TRBV20-1 and TRBJ2-7; D remains unclear. Per the germline V gene, CDR1 is DFQATT and CDR2 is SNEGSKA (reference sequence). The CDR3 runs to 14 residues. V lost 0 bases, J lost 2 bases, and 11 bases lay in between. The CDR3 loop is CSARDTSRPYEQYF. The CDR3 DNA reads TGCAGTGCTAGAGATACGAGCAGACCCTACGAGCAGTACTTC.

The chain combines TRBV13 with TRBJ1-3; D gene ambiguous. CDR1 and CDR2 (germline): PRHDT, FYEKMQ (reference sequence). The CDR3 extends over 17 amino acids. V was trimmed by 2 bases and J by 7 bases, leaving 21 bases between them. This CDR3 is CASSLIDDPLQRNTIYF. The CDR3 DNA reads as TGTGCCAGCAGCTTAATAGACGATCCCCTCCAGCGGAACACCATATATTTT.

This clonotype occurred a few times. The chain carries TRBV4-1 and TRBJ2-7, with TRBD1 identical over 9 bases. This CDR3 comprises 15 residues. V dropped 3 bases and J dropped 3; count of bases not matched to a gene: 6. The germline CDR1 and CDR2 sequences are MGHRA and YSYEKL. The CDR3 bases are TGCGCCAGCAGCCACCCGGGACAGGGAGACTACGAGCAGTACTTC. It specifies CASSHPGQGDYEQYF.

This chain connects TRBV29-1 to TRBJ2-7; D ambiguous. Germline loops: CDR1 SQVTM, CDR2 ANQGSEA. This CDR3 comprises 12 residues. Trimming took 1 base from V and 3 from J, leaving 7 bases between them. The DNA for the CDR3 is TGCAGCGTTGAAGTCGGCGGCTACGAGCAGTACTTC. Residues: CSVEVGGYEQYF.

In its sample, this clonotype was seen many times. The rearrangement uses TRBV28 and TRBJ1-1; the match to TRBD1 covers 8 bases. After removal of 4 bases from V and 8 bases from J, the junction contained 9 bases not matched to a gene. Germline values: CDR1 MDHEN, CDR2 SYDVKM. CDR3 length: 14 amino acids. In nucleotides, the CDR3 is TGTGCCAGCAGTTCCTGGACAGGGCCCTGGGAAGCTTTCTTT. It codes for CASSSWTGPWEAFF.

This chain joins TRBV7-8 and TRBJ1-1; D is uncertain. The CDR3 sequence is 15 residues long. Germline V gene sequence: CDR1 SGHVS, CDR2 FQNEAQ. Deletions cut 1 base from V and 2 bases from J, with 11 bases between. The CDR3 bases are TGTGCCAGCAGCTTAGTAGGTGGGTACAACACTGAAGCTTTCTTT. Its translation is CASSLVGGYNTEAFF. The full variable domain, its missing parts supplied by reference TRBV7-8 and TRBJ1-1, is GAGVSQSPRYKVAKRGQDVALRCDPISGHVSLFWYQQALGQGPEFLTYFQNEAQLDKSGLPSDRFFAERPEGSVSTLKIQRTQQEDSAVYLCASSLVGGYNTEAFFGQGTRLTVV.